The clone carrying this TCR beta chain occurred a few times. The antigen is not known. Overlapping HIV-1 Gag 15-mer peptides at approximately 0.91 ug per peptide per mL were used. CD40L-negative CD69-negative CD45RO-high memory CD4+ T cells were sorted as populations depleted of antigen-responding cells. These data originate in a study of persistence of HIV-infected CD4 T cells. Study at large: CD4+ T cells responding to CMV or HIV-1 Gag were isolated. Broader study findings: TCRbeta richness was lower in CMV- and Gag-responding cells than in anti-CD3/anti-CD28-responding cells.

This CDR3 contains 14 residues. V lost 2 bases and J 7 bases, leaving 9 bases between the germline ends. Looked up from germline, CDR1 is MNHEY and CDR2 is SVGAGI. The immunoSEQ assay was version 4, run in survey mode. Using immunoSEQ multiplex PCR, the repertoire was profiled, and TCRdb retains in-frame clones only, with some absent. In the table there are 50,000 to 65,000 clones, approximately 75% of which are singletons. The receptor's source is an adult man with HIV who was CMV-seropositive. The sequenced sample was CD4+ T cells sorted from PBMCs after approximately 20-hour stimulation, obtained from a patient who received antiretroviral therapy. The chain joins TRBV6-5 to TRBJ1-6; possible D gene TRBD1, 6 bases. The CDR3 DNA sequence: TGTGCCAGCAGTTACGCCCAGGGGAATTCACCCCTCCACTTT. Amino acid sequence: CASSYAQGNSPLHF.